This record looks at one TCR beta chain sequence and its context. The sample is drawn from a study of T-cell memory formation after mild COVID-19. Whole-study context: Largely donor-specific TCR clusters were found.

CDR1 is SEHNR and CDR2 is FQNEAQ in the germline V gene (reference sequence). The CDR3 length is 16 residues. Trimming cost V 2 bases and J 4 bases, with 17 bases left between them. A 5'RACE reaction primed in the constant segment made cDNA libraries of TCR alpha and TCR beta, and these carried sample barcodes and UMIs. A single record per CDR3 protein comes from TCRdb applying MiXCR to the 5' RACE reads. The sample includes about 500,000 distinct CDR3 sequences, around 21% of them seen just once. This chain connects TRBV7-9 to TRBJ1-1; D is undetermined. The source material was PBMCs or a T cell subset sorted from them (not recorded which). The source is an adult woman who had mild COVID-19 (a few samples of this study predate the infection). Cell type and time point are not known. Here the CDR3 reads CASSLSSLRRITEAFF. The DNA for the CDR3 is TGTGCCAGCAGCTTAAGCTCACTGAGACGGATCACTGAAGCTTTCTTT.